The rows below give T cell receptor beta chains drawn from one sample of a study of cytomegalovirus exposure and HLA in healthy donors. TCRdb's copy holds only in-frame clones and misses some; the assay was immunoSEQ multiplex PCR. The sample holds some 190,000 clones, roughly four fifths seen once. The specimen sequenced was PBMCs. These receptors all come from a man aged 18 to 30 in good health and CMV-seronegative. Both conserved end residues are part of each CDR3. D genes are given only for firm matches. For some rows the clone size is stated as once, few or many, or as a class when expanded; others skip it.

size	J	V	D	DNA	CDR3
NA	TRBJ2-3	TRBV11-3	TRBD2	TGTGCCAGCAGCTTAGCCGGGACTAGCGGGTATACGCAGTATTTT	CASSLAGTSGYTQYF
NA	TRBJ2-7	TRBV28	NA	TGTGCCAGCCTCGATTCGACAGGAGGTTACGAGCAGTACTTC	CASLDSTGGYEQYF
NA	TRBJ2-2	TRBV13	TRBD2	TGTGCCAGCAGCTTAGGGACTAGCGGGAGCACCGGGGAGCTGTTTTTT	CASSLGTSGSTGELFF
NA	TRBJ2-1	TRBV5-1	TRBD2	TGCGCCAGCAGCTCCGGGACTAGCGTACATGAGCAGTTCTTC	CASSSGTSVHEQFF
NA	TRBJ2-7	TRBV10-3	NA	TGTGCCATCAGTGAGAACGACAGGCTTTGTGACTTC	CAISENDRLCDF
NA	TRBJ2-7	TRBV29-1	TRBD1	TGCAGCGCCAAACCCGGGACAGGGGGCTACGAGCAGTACTTC	CSAKPGTGGYEQYF
NA	TRBJ1-2	TRBV6-1	NA	TGTGCCAGCCAGGACAGAGGCCTAAGCTACACCTTC	CASQDRGLSYTF
NA	TRBJ1-2	TRBV4-3	TRBD1	TGCGCCAGCAGCCGAGAAAAAGGGGGCCGCTATGGCTACACCTTC	CASSREKGGRYGYTF
NA	TRBJ2-5	TRBV30	TRBD2	TGTGCCTGGAGTCGGTGGGGACTAGCGGGCCTCCGAGTAGCCCAGTACTTC	CAWSRWGLAGLRVAQYF
NA	TRBJ2-1	TRBV11-2	NA	TGTGCCAGCAGCTTAGAACAGAATGAGCAGTTCTTC	CASSLEQNEQFF
NA	TRBJ1-1	TRBV18	NA	TGTGCCAGCTCACCACGGGGGCAGTGGACTGAAGCTTTCTTT	CASSPRGQWTEAFF
once	TRBJ2-2	TRBV7-2	TRBD1	TGTGCCAGCAACCCAGGGGGCGAAACCGGGGAGCTGTTTTTT	CASNPGGETGELFF
NA	TRBJ2-1	TRBV4-2	TRBD2	TGTGCCAGCAGCCAAGTGGTTGGATCTAGCGGGAGCCGCAATGAGCAGTTCTTC	CASSQVVGSSGSRNEQFF
NA	TRBJ2-2	TRBV6-4	NA	TGTGCCAGCAGTGCCTCAGGGGATGGGACCGGGGAGCTGTTTTTT	CASSASGDGTGELFF
NA	TRBJ1-2	TRBV10-3	TRBD1	TGTGCCATCAGTGAAGACCGGGACAGGGGGCAAGGCTACACCTTC	CAISEDRDRGQGYTF
NA	TRBJ2-7	TRBV18	NA	TGTGCCAGCTCACGGGACTCGTTTGAGGAGCAGTACTTC	CASSRDSFEEQYF
NA	TRBJ1-1	TRBV6-5	NA	TGTGCCAGCAGAGGCGACAGTTTTAGGGAAGCTTTCTTT	CASRGDSFREAFF
few	TRBJ1-2	TRBV7-9	NA	TGTGCCAGCAGCTTCGCGGAAATCTATGGCTACACCTTC	CASSFAEIYGYTF
few	TRBJ1-5	TRBV19	NA	TGTGCCAGTAGTGGAGGGGATAATCAGCCCCAGCATTTT	CASSGGDNQPQHF
NA	TRBJ2-1	TRBV11-2	NA	TGTGCCAGCAGCTTAGGCAGTACAATCGAGCAGTTCTTC	CASSLGSTIEQFF
NA	TRBJ2-7	TRBV11-2	NA	TGTGCCAGCAGCTTAGATGGAGTCTACGAGCAGTACTTC	CASSLDGVYEQYF
NA	TRBJ2-3	TRBV9	TRBD2	TGTGCCAGCAGCCCCCGGTTAGCGGGAGGAGGGGATACGCAGTATTTT	CASSPRLAGGGDTQYF
NA	TRBJ2-1	TRBV6-9	NA	TGTGTTAGTGGGCAGGAAAAGTATGAGCAGTTCTTC	CVSGQEKYEQFF
NA	TRBJ2-4	TRBV15	TRBD1	TGCGCCACCAGCAGATTCACTATGAGGGGACAGTTTATAGCCAAAAACATTCAGTACTTC	CATSRFTMRGQFIAKNIQYF
NA	TRBJ1-1	TRBV6-5	TRBD1	TGTGCCAGCTTTACTCCGGGACAGGCGTTTGAAGCTTTCTTT	CASFTPGQAFEAFF
NA	TRBJ2-1	TRBV25-1	TRBD2	TGTGCCAGCAGCCCACCCGGGGGGGGACTAGCGGGAGATGAGCAGTTCTTC	CASSPPGGGLAGDEQFF
once	TRBJ1-1	TRBV5-4	NA	TGTGCCAGCACGGCGGGGAACACTGAAGCTTTCTTT	CASTAGNTEAFF
once	TRBJ1-5	TRBV5-1	TRBD1	TGCGCCAGCAGCGAGGGACAGGTCAATCAGCCCCAGCATTTT	CASSEGQVNQPQHF
few	TRBJ1-1	TRBV5-1	TRBD1	TGCGCCAGCACAAGGACGGACAGGGCCATGTTGGGGGAGGAAGCTTTCTTT	CASTRTDRAMLGEEAFF
NA	TRBJ2-5	TRBV11-2	TRBD1	TGTGCCAGCAGGGATAGGGGACAGCAAGAGACCCAGTACTTC	CASRDRGQQETQYF
NA	TRBJ1-3	TRBV5-6	TRBD1	TGTGCCAGCAGCACCGGGACAGGGTTTGGAAACACCATATATTTT	CASSTGTGFGNTIYF
few	TRBJ2-2	TRBV6-5	TRBD2	TGTGCCAGCAGTCCTAGCGGGGGGACCACCGGGGAGCTGTTTTTT	CASSPSGGTTGELFF
NA	TRBJ2-4	TRBV21-1	NA	TGTGCCAGCAGCAAATGGAGGGACTGTTTCGACCAGAACATTCAGTACTTC	CASSKWRDCFDQNIQYF
once	TRBJ2-1	TRBV7-9	NA	TGTGCCAGCAGCCCTAGGAGCGGACCCTCCTACAATGAGCAGTTCTTC	CASSPRSGPSYNEQFF
NA	TRBJ2-7	TRBV5-1	TRBD1	TGCGCCAGCAGCCCCCCGGGACAGGGGTACGAGCAGTACTTC	CASSPPGQGYEQYF
once	TRBJ2-4	TRBV28	TRBD1	TGTGCCAGCAGTCAGACAGGGGCAAACATTCAGTACTTC	CASSQTGANIQYF
NA	TRBJ2-7	TRBV5-4	NA	TGTGCCAGCAGCTTGGAAGGGACATTCTACGAGCAGTACTTC	CASSLEGTFYEQYF
NA	TRBJ1-6	TRBV19	NA	TGTGCCAGTAGTCCTAACAGGATGGTAACCCTCCACTTT	CASSPNRMVTLHF
NA	TRBJ2-7	TRBV5-1	NA	TGCGCCAGTAGCGGACAGGAAGAAGGCGAGCAGTACTTC	CASSGQEEGEQYF
NA	TRBJ2-2	TRBV7-2	TRBD1	TGTGCCAGCAGCTCGACAGGGACCGGGGAGCTGTTTTTT	CASSSTGTGELFF
NA	TRBJ1-2	TRBV2	NA	TGTGCCAGCAGGCCAGGGGCAGACTATGGCTACACCTTC	CASRPGADYGYTF
NA	TRBJ2-7	TRBV5-5	TRBD2	TGTGCCAGCAGCACTAACACGGGGGGGCTGTACGAGCAGTACTTC	CASSTNTGGLYEQYF
NA	TRBJ2-3	TRBV4-3	NA	TGCGCCAGCAGCCAAGACCAGGGGTCCCACATAGATACGCAGTATTTT	CASSQDQGSHIDTQYF
NA	TRBJ2-5	TRBV6-5	NA	TGTGCCAGCAGTAACAGGGTAGTAGAGACCCAGTACTTC	CASSNRVVETQYF
NA	TRBJ1-2	TRBV7-2	TRBD1	TGTGCCAGCAGCTTAGGACAGGGGGATGGCTACACCTTC	CASSLGQGDGYTF
NA	TRBJ2-7	TRBV27	NA	TGTGCCAGCAGTTTAAGGGGAACGACCTACGAGCAGTACTTC	CASSLRGTTYEQYF
NA	TRBJ2-7	TRBV9	NA	TGTGCCAGCAGCGTAGAGGGGGGGCGCGGGAACGAGCAGTACTTC	CASSVEGGRGNEQYF
once	TRBJ2-7	TRBV2	TRBD2	TGTGCCAGCAGACGAACCCGGACTAGCGGGGGGGCCAGGTGGTCCTACGAGCAGTACTTC	CASRRTRTSGGARWSYEQYF
NA	TRBJ2-4	TRBV28	TRBD2	TGTGCCAGCAGCGCGAGCGGGAGCGGACGGGCCAAAAACATTCAGTACTTC	CASSASGSGRAKNIQYF
NA	TRBJ2-7	TRBV14	NA	TGTGCCAGCAGCCATGGGACATCCACCCGAAGACACGAGCAGTACTTC	CASSHGTSTRRHEQYF
NA	TRBJ2-3	TRBV15	TRBD2	TGTGCCACCAGCAGAGTAGCGGGAGGCACAGATACGCAGTATTTT	CATSRVAGGTDTQYF
NA	TRBJ1-2	TRBV7-9	TRBD1	TGTGCCAGCAGCCAAAACAGGGGGAACTATGGCTACACCTTC	CASSQNRGNYGYTF
NA	TRBJ2-2	TRBV5-6	TRBD2	TGTGCCAGCAGCTTGGCGGGACTAGCGAACACCGGGGAGCTGTTTTTT	CASSLAGLANTGELFF
once	TRBJ1-5	TRBV7-9	NA	TGTGCCAGCTCCGGGAGGAATCAGCCCCAGCATTTT	CASSGRNQPQHF
NA	TRBJ2-1	TRBV6-1	TRBD2	TGTGCCAGCAGTCCGAGCGGGAGGTACAATGAGCAGTTCTTC	CASSPSGRYNEQFF
NA	TRBJ2-1	TRBV5-1	TRBD2	TGCGCCAGCGCGGGACTAGCGGGAACCTATGAGCAGTTCTTC	CASAGLAGTYEQFF
NA	TRBJ2-2	TRBV5-1	TRBD2	TGCGCCAGCAGCTTAGAGGGACTAGCGGTCGGGGAGCTGTTTTTT	CASSLEGLAVGELFF